This T cell receptor beta chain was profiled in a study of blood T cell repertoires in COVID-19. Study-wide background: Researchers got acute and convalescent COVID-19 samples from the United States, Italy and Spain. From T cells, B-cell-depleted T cells, or PBMCs came the material, which was cDNA or gDNA.

The germline gives CDR1 MNHEY, CDR2 SVGAGI. This CDR3 is 13 amino acids long. Trimming removed 6 bases at V and 8 bases at J, with 16 bases between. As processed by the authors: Estimation of nucleated cell counts was performed using reference gene primer amplification. The method was immunoSEQ multiplex PCR; TCRdb's version includes in-frame clones alone and lacks a portion of them. V, J and clone size derive from that table, while D and trimming were established from the DNA sequence. The table has about 56,000 clones, 70% to 90% seen once; the top ten hold 20% to 25%. The origin of this receptor is a human donor in a cohort sampled during active COVID-19. The sequenced sample was peripheral blood. This chain joins TRBV6-5 and TRBJ1-2; weak D call: TRBD1 (5 bases). This chain's CDR3 is CASSRQGYYGYTF. CDR3 nucleotide sequence: TGTGCCAGCAGCCGGCAGGGTTATTACGGCTACACCTTC.